This TCR beta chain stems from a study of CD8 T cells in ankylosing spondylitis. In TCRdb, the 5' RACE reads were re-called with MiXCR into one record per CDR3 protein. This sample has under 850,000 distinct CDR3 sequences; around a fifth occur once, and the top ten carry 19%. Study results and caveats: Blood of patients with ankylosing spondylitis appeared to be characterized by a TCR beta motif of eight or nine highly homologous variants.

V was clipped by 4 bases and J by 3 bases; unmatched bases: 8. The CDR3 is 16 amino acids. Germline CDR1 and CDR2: SGHRS and YFSETQ. A few counts support this clonotype. Its antigen is as yet unknown. The chain joins TRBV5-1 to TRBJ2-7; 12 bases are a match to TRBD1. Input material: blood, either unsorted or a sorted T cell fraction (not recorded which). This receptor was identified in a male donor with ankylosing spondylitis. The CDR3 nucleotides read TGCGCCAGCAGCCCGGTCGGGACAGGGGGCCTCTACGAGCAGTACTTC. Amino acid sequence: CASSPVGTGGLYEQYF.